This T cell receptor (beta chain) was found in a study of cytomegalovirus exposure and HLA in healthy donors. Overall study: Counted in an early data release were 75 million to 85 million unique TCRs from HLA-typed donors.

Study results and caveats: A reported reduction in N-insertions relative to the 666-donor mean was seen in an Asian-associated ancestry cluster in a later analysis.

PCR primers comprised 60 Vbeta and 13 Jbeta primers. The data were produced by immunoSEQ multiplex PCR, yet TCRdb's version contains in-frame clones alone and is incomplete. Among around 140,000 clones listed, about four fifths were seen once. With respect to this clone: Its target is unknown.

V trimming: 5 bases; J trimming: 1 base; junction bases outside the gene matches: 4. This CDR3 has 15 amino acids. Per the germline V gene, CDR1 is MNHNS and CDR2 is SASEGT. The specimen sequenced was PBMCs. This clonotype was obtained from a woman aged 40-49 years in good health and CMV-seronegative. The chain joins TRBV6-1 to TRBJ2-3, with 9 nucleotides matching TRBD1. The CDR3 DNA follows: TGTGCCAGCAGTCTGAGGACAGGGGGCACAGATACGCAGTATTTT. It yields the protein CASSLRTGGTDTQYF.